These T cell receptor beta chains were read from a single sample in a study of blood T cells in healthy people across ages. In TCRdb, the 5' RACE reads were re-called with MiXCR into one record per CDR3 protein. The sample has hundreds of thousands of distinct CDR3 sequences, more than 45% seen once. The sample taken for sequencing was blood. These receptors were taken from a man aged 25 to 40 in good health. Each CDR3 is given with its conserved first and last residue. D genes are given only for firm matches. The size field is filled for only some rows; it gives once, few, many or a size class.

>TRBJ2-3|TRBV29-1|TRBD2|-
CSVGGTSGSDTQYF
TGCAGCGTTGGGGGGACTAGCGGCTCAGATACGCAGTATTTT
>TRBJ1-4|TRBV15|-|-
CATSRVGATNEKLFF
TGTGCCACCAGCAGAGTGGGGGCAACTAATGAAAAACTGTTTTTT
>TRBJ2-1|TRBV6-2/TRBV6-3|-|-
CASSYQYNEQFF
TGTGCCAGCAGTTATCAATACAATGAGCAGTTCTTC
>TRBJ2-6|TRBV29-1|-|-
CSVGDVSGANVLTF
TGCAGCGTTGGGGACGTTTCTGGGGCCAACGTCCTGACTTTC
>TRBJ1-2|TRBV5-6|-|-
CASSPFRGSDYGYTF
TGTGCCAGCAGCCCATTCAGAGGGAGCGACTATGGCTACACCTTC
>TRBJ1-1|TRBV4-2|TRBD1|-
CASSRATGGGDTEAFF
TGTGCCAGCAGCCGCGCGACAGGGGGAGGGGACACTGAAGCTTTCTTT
>TRBJ2-7|TRBV18|-|-
CANSPAAGSYEQYF
TGTGCCAACTCACCGGCGGCGGGGAGCTACGAGCAGTACTTC
>TRBJ1-5|TRBV4-3|-|-
CASSQDPQGVGQPQHF
TGCGCCAGCAGCCAAGACCCCCAGGGAGTCGGTCAGCCCCAGCATTTT
>TRBJ2-6|TRBV5-1|-|-
CASSASSGANVLTF
TGTGCCAGCAGTGCTAGCTCTGGGGCCAATGTCCTGACTTTC
>TRBJ2-7|TRBV7-9|-|-
CASSSPGTETYEQYF
TGTGCCAGCAGCTCGCCGGGTACTGAAACCTACGAGCAGTACTTC
>TRBJ2-7|TRBV5-1|-|-
CASSLNEYWGTGPYEQYF
TGCGCCAGCAGCTTGAATGAGTACTGGGGCACCGGGCCCTACGAGCAGTACTTC
>TRBJ2-1|TRBV29-1|TRBD2|-
CSVEQASGKYNEQFF
TGCAGCGTTGAACAGGCTAGCGGAAAGTACAATGAGCAGTTCTTC
>TRBJ2-7|TRBV6-2/TRBV6-3|TRBD2|-
CASIQGQITGTSVYEQYF
TGTGCCAGCATCCAGGGACAGATAACCGGGACTAGCGTCTACGAGCAGTACTTC
>TRBJ2-5|TRBV29-1|TRBD2|-
CSVRPTGTSGSLYQETQYF
TGCAGCGTTCGACCCACCGGGACTAGCGGGAGCTTATACCAAGAGACCCAGTACTTC
>TRBJ2-1|TRBV7-2|TRBD1|-
CASSLVSGQGLQNEQFF
TGTGCCAGCAGCTTAGTGTCAGGACAGGGGCTTCAGAATGAGCAGTTCTTC
>TRBJ2-4|TRBV7-6|-|few
CASSFGLEGPRRNIQYF
TGTGCCAGCAGCTTCGGTCTAGAGGGGCCTCGGAGAAACATTCAGTACTTC
>TRBJ2-5|TRBV7-2|-|-
CASSPNSGGWGQETQYF
TGTGCCAGCAGCCCAAACTCCGGGGGCTGGGGCCAAGAGACCCAGTACTTC
>TRBJ2-7|TRBV27|TRBD1|-
CASSPMGQGAYEQYF
TGTGCCAGCAGTCCCATGGGACAGGGGGCATACGAGCAGTACTTC
>TRBJ2-3|TRBV20-1|TRBD2|-
CSARGGLAGGPTDTQYF
TGCAGTGCTAGAGGCGGACTAGCGGGAGGGCCTACGGATACGCAGTATTTT
>TRBJ2-4|TRBV9|-|-
CASSVSGFGNIQYF
TGTGCCAGCAGCGTTTCTGGGTTTGGAAACATTCAGTACTTC
>TRBJ2-3|TRBV7-9|-|-
CASSLAGGSLSTDTQYF
TGTGCCAGCAGCTTAGCAGGAGGGTCCCTCAGCACAGATACGCAGTATTTT
>TRBJ2-1|TRBV5-1|-|-
CASSLAVAGNEQFF
TGCGCCAGCAGCTTGGCCGTTGCTGGCAATGAGCAGTTCTTC
>TRBJ2-3|TRBV2|-|many
CASSDFGGLTGDTQYF
TGTGCCAGCAGTGATTTTGGGGGCCTGACTGGAGATACGCAGTATTTT
>TRBJ2-4|TRBV7-2|-|-
CASSLLLIAKNIQYF
TGTGCCAGCAGCTTACTACTGATAGCCAAAAACATTCAGTACTTC
>TRBJ2-5|TRBV20-1|TRBD1|many
CSAEDRVKKETQYF
TGCAGTGCTGAGGACAGGGTTAAGAAAGAGACCCAGTACTTC
>TRBJ1-6|TRBV4-1|-|-
CASSQEGLSNSPLHF
TGCGCCAGCAGCCAAGAAGGGCTCTCGAATTCACCCCTCCACTTT
>TRBJ2-7|TRBV3-1|-|-
CASSQEVFKESSYEQYF
TGTGCCAGCAGCCAAGAGGTTTTCAAAGAAAGCTCCTACGAGCAGTACTTC
>TRBJ2-5|TRBV29-1|TRBD2|many
CSVGTRETQYF
TGCAGCGTTGGGACTAGGGAGACCCAGTACTTC
>TRBJ2-1|TRBV20-1|-|few
CSARGYRNNEQFF
TGCAGTGCTAGAGGTTATAGGAACAATGAGCAGTTCTTC
>TRBJ1-6|TRBV7-9|TRBD1|once
CASSWTGGSPLHF
TGTGCCAGCAGCTGGACAGGGGGTTCACCCCTCCACTTT
>TRBJ2-7|TRBV4-1|TRBD2|-
CASSQASGRLAEQYF
TGCGCCAGCAGCCAAGCTAGCGGGAGATTAGCGGAGCAGTACTTC
>TRBJ2-2|TRBV18|-|-
CASSTGSTGELFF
TGTGCCAGCTCTACAGGGTCCACCGGGGAGCTGTTTTTT
>TRBJ2-5|TRBV2|-|-
CASSERPISGTQYF
TGTGCCAGCAGTGAGCGGCCCATCTCTGGGACCCAGTACTTC
>TRBJ2-5|TRBV20-1|-|-
CSATPREEQETQYF
TGCAGTGCCACCCCTCGTGAGGAGCAAGAGACCCAGTACTTC
>TRBJ2-1|TRBV15|-|-
CATSNLPGNEQFF
TGTGCCACCAGCAACCTACCCGGCAATGAGCAGTTCTTC
>TRBJ2-5|TRBV7-2|-|once
CASSLGWQGETQYF
TGTGCCAGCAGCTTAGGATGGCAGGGAGAGACCCAGTACTTC
>TRBJ1-6|TRBV11-2|-|few
CASSLAARNLYNSPLHF
TGTGCCAGCAGCTTAGCAGCTAGGAATCTCTATAATTCACCCCTCCACTTT
>TRBJ1-2|TRBV4-3|-|-
CASSQELGGYGYTF
TGCGCCAGCAGCCAAGAACTAGGGGGCTATGGCTACACCTTC
>TRBJ1-1|TRBV12-3/TRBV12-4|TRBD1|-
CASRRTGNTEAFF
TGTGCCAGCAGACGGACAGGGAACACTGAAGCTTTCTTT
>TRBJ2-3|TRBV29-1|-|-
CSAGGGQNIWDTQYF
TGCAGCGCTGGAGGGGGACAGAATATTTGGGATACGCAGTATTTT
>TRBJ2-5|TRBV29-1|-|-
CSVVRKETQYF
TGCAGCGTTGTTCGGAAAGAGACCCAGTACTTC
>TRBJ2-5|TRBV11-1|-|-
CASSLITDQETQYF
TGTGCCAGCAGCTTAATCACGGACCAAGAGACCCAGTACTTC
>TRBJ2-3|TRBV29-1|-|-
CSVDEGGGTDTQYF
TGCAGCGTTGATGAAGGGGGTGGCACAGATACGCAGTATTTT
>TRBJ1-4|TRBV20-1|-|-
CSARTPTNEKLFF
TGCAGTGCTAGGACGCCAACTAATGAAAAACTGTTTTTT
>TRBJ2-6|TRBV6-6|-|once
CASSYSGGGANALTF
TGTGCCAGCAGTTACTCGGGGGGTGGGGCCAACGCCCTGACTTTC
>TRBJ2-1|TRBV28|-|-
CASSSSLSSYNEQFF
TGTGCCAGCAGTTCCTCACTGAGCTCCTACAATGAGCAGTTCTTC
>TRBJ2-7|TRBV4-2|-|few
CASSRTAGGPYEQYF
TGTGCCAGCAGCCGCACGGCAGGGGGGCCCTACGAGCAGTACTTC
>TRBJ1-1|TRBV5-5|-|-
CASSFEPNTEAFF
TGTGCCAGCAGCTTCGAACCGAACACTGAAGCTTTCTTT
>TRBJ2-1|TRBV29-1|TRBD2|-
CSSSGTSGKNEQFF
TGCAGCTCCAGCGGGACTAGCGGGAAAAATGAGCAGTTCTTC
>TRBJ2-2|TRBV25-1|-|-
CASRPTGSGELFF
TGTGCCAGCCGTCCTACAGGGTCCGGGGAGCTGTTTTTT
>TRBJ2-7|TRBV2|TRBD1|-
CASRRDRTHEQYF
TGTGCCTCCCGGAGGGACAGGACCCACGAGCAGTACTTC
>TRBJ2-1|TRBV5-1|-|many
CASSYRGGGNEQFF
TGCGCCAGCAGCTATCGAGGGGGGGGCAATGAGCAGTTCTTC
>TRBJ2-5|TRBV20-1|TRBD2|-
CSARDGLAGSEQYF
TGCAGTGCTAGAGATGGGCTAGCGGGTTCTGAGCAGTACTTC
>TRBJ2-7|TRBV10-3|-|-
CAIGGHQTYEQYF
TGTGCCATCGGGGGACACCAAACCTACGAGCAGTACTTC